The 27 T cell receptor beta chains below all came from one sample that was sequenced in a study of cytomegalovirus exposure and HLA in healthy donors. Researchers ran the PCR with 60 Vbeta and 13 Jbeta primers. The protocol was immunoSEQ multiplex PCR, while the TCRdb copy is restricted to in-frame clones and leaves out a portion. Of around 140,000 clones in the sample, about 76% are singletons; the top ten hold more than 1.1%. Material for sequencing was PBMCs. Source of these receptors: a woman aged 40 to 50 in good health and CMV-seronegative.

This sequence joins TRBV19 and TRBJ2-4; D might be TRBD1 (6 bases). Trimming pared 3 bases from V and 9 bases from J, leaving 18 bases between. Germline V gene sequence: CDR1 LNHDA, CDR2 SQIVND (reference sequence). This CDR3 region has 15 residues. The CDR3 nucleotides are TGTGCCAGTAGTATCGAGATACAGGGTACGGCCATTCAGTACTTC. Encoded protein: CASSIEIQGTAIQYF.

This clone was counted a few times. The rearrangement joins TRBV9 to TRBJ1-5; 9 positions agree with TRBD1. The CDR3 is 14 amino acids. Germline assignment: CDR1 SGDLS and CDR2 YYNGEE. The ends lost 1 base at V and 8 bases at J; junction bases unmatched: 4. This CDR3 reads CASSVTGGGEPQHF. The CDR3 DNA reads as TGTGCCAGCAGCGTAACAGGGGGCGGGGAGCCCCAGCATTTT.

This chain links TRBV30 with TRBJ1-2; D is undetermined. Germline values: CDR1 GTSNPN, CDR2 SVGIG (reference sequence). The CDR3 is 12 residues long. Trimming removed 0 bases from V and 8 bases from J, with 10 bases in between. The CDR3 loop is CAWSVRGWGYTF. CDR3 DNA sequence: TGTGCCTGGAGTGTTCGGGGTTGGGGCTACACCTTC.

In regard to this clone: The CDR3 carries no conserved terminal phenylalanine or tryptophan, so it likely arises from a read error. The V gene is TRBV30, the J gene TRBJ2-7; TRBD1 might be the D (5 bases). Germline V CDR1 and CDR2: GTSNPN, SVGIG (reference sequence). Trimming took off 0 bases at V and 2 bases at J, with 8 bases between the two ends. There are 13 residues in the CDR3. This CDR3 reads CAWSVQVTYEQYL. The CDR3 region has the DNA TGTGCCTGGAGTGTACAGGTAACCTACGAGCAGTACCTC.

This rearrangement joins TRBV28 to TRBJ1-1, with TRBD1 matching over 10 bases. This CDR3 region has 16 residues. J gave up 5 bases and V 5 bases, and 11 bases lay outside the gene matches. In germline, CDR1 is MDHEN, CDR2 SYDVKM. CDR3 coding DNA: TGTGCCAGCAGTGTTCGGACAGGGGGTTTAGGGACTGAAGCTTTCTTT. This encodes CASSVRTGGLGTEAFF.

V usage is TRBV19 and J usage is TRBJ1-6; possibly TRBD1 for D (5 bases). V lost 4 bases to trimming and J lost 10 bases, with 11 bases between them. This CDR3 has 13 residues. Germline-derived CDR1 and CDR2 are LNHDA and SQIVND (reference sequence). CDR3 loop: CASSNGGESPLHF. CDR3 nucleotide sequence: TGTGCCAGTAGTAACGGAGGGGAGTCACCCCTCCACTTT.

This rearrangement joins TRBV18 to TRBJ2-7, with 9 bases aligning to TRBD1. The germline CDR1 and CDR2 sequences are KGHSH and LQKENI. Trimming at V came to 6 bases and at J to 5 bases, leaving 2 bases not matched to a gene. The CDR3 sequence is 12 residues long. The CDR3 sequence: CASSGQGDEQYF. The DNA of the CDR3 is TGTGCCAGCTCGGGACAGGGTGACGAGCAGTACTTC. Full variable domain (missing parts from reference TRBV18 and TRBJ2-7): NAGVMQNPRHLVRRRGQEARLRCSPMKGHSHVYWYRQLPEEGLKFMVYLQKENIIDESGMPKERFSAEFPKEGPSILRIQQVVRGDSAAYFCASSGQGDEQYFGPGTRLTVT.

The V call is TRBV9, the J call TRBJ1-2; possible D gene TRBD1, 5 bases. V was cut by 3 bases and J by 8 bases, with 17 bases left in between. Germline-derived CDR1 and CDR2 are SGDLS and YYNGEE. The CDR3 is 14 amino acids. The CDR3 region has the DNA TGTGCCAGCAGCGCCGGGACGACTAGGAGAGGCTACACCTTC. It specifies CASSAGTTRRGYTF.

The chain carries TRBV2 and TRBJ1-1; 7 bases fit TRBD1. CDR1 is SNHLY and CDR2 is FYNNEI in the germline V gene. J lost 5 bases, V lost 1 base, and 7 bases had no gene match. This CDR3 comprises 15 residues. CDR3 protein: CASSEEGQFFTEAFF. As DNA, the CDR3 is TGTGCCAGCAGTGAAGAGGGACAGTTTTTTACTGAAGCTTTCTTT.

This chain connects TRBV7-6 to TRBJ2-1; TRBD2 agrees at 13 bases. Germline V gene data show CDR1 as SGHVS and CDR2 as FNYEAQ. CDR3 length equals 15 residues. Trimming cost V 5 bases and J 7 bases; bases outside gene matches: 5. CDR3 amino acids: CASSITSGGANEQFF. The CDR3 coding sequence is TGTGCCAGCAGCATCACTAGCGGGGGGGCGAATGAGCAGTTCTTC. Together with reference TRBV7-6 and TRBJ2-1, the CDR3 gives the full variable domain: GAGVSQSPRYKVTKRGQDVALRCDPISGHVSLYWYRQALGQGPEFLTYFNYEAQQDKSGLPNDRFSAERPEGSISTLTIQRTEQRDSAMYRCASSITSGGANEQFFGPGTRLTVL.

This clone is a singleton in its sample. The chain combines TRBV19 with TRBJ1-2, with D possibly TRBD1 on 5 matching bases. V gave up 4 bases and J gave up 0 bases, with 12 bases separating them. Per the germline V gene, CDR1 is LNHDA and CDR2 is SQIVND (reference sequence). This CDR3 comprises 15 residues. CDR3 DNA: TGTGCCAGTAGTAAACCGGGACTTGCTAACTATGGCTACACCTTC. It yields the protein CASSKPGLANYGYTF.

The V gene is TRBV7-2, the J gene TRBJ1-6, with 7 positions matching TRBD1. Losses at the gene ends were 2 bases for V and 8 bases for J; bases not matched to a gene: 6. The CDR3 has 15 amino acids. The germline V gene has CDR1 SGHTA and CDR2 FQGNSA. The CDR3, as DNA: TGTGCCAGCAGCTTAAGGCGCAGGGGGGATTCACCCCTCCACTTT. Translated, it gives CASSLRRRGDSPLHF.

This clone was recorded once. V and J are TRBV13 and TRBJ2-1; D not certain. This CDR3 region has 16 residues. V dropped 3 bases and J dropped 9 bases, with 21 bases sitting between them. Germline CDR1 reads PRHDT; CDR2 reads FYEKMQ (reference sequence). CDR3 nucleotides: TGTGCCAGCAGCTTGATTGAGGCCTCGAACGATGGTGAGCAGTTCTTC. Translation gives CASSLIEASNDGEQFF.

The sample holds a few counts of this clone. V gene TRBV10-3 combines with J gene TRBJ1-2; D not certain. The CDR3 is made up of 15 amino acids. Germline lookup yields CDR1 ENHRY and CDR2 SYGVKD. V was cut by 6 bases and J by 7 bases, with 21 bases left in between. CDR3 sequence reads: CAIRGGLEVSSGYTF. The CDR3 bases are TGTGCCATCAGGGGAGGACTAGAAGTGAGCAGTGGCTACACCTTC.

The genes are TRBV7-9 and TRBJ1-6, with a weak D call TRBD1 (5 bases). This CDR3 spans 14 amino acids. Trimming took off 1 base at V and 7 bases at J, with 8 bases between the two ends. Germline V gene data show CDR1 as SEHNR and CDR2 as FQNEAQ (reference sequence). The DNA for the CDR3 is TGTGCCAGCAGCTTAGACCAGGGCAATTCACCCCTCCACTTT. This gives the protein CASSLDQGNSPLHF.

The gene calls are TRBV9 and TRBJ1-4; perhaps TRBD1 as D (6 bases). The germline gives CDR1 SGDLS, CDR2 YYNGEE. V lost 4 bases and J lost 3, with 16 bases in between. CDR3 length: 16 residues. The CDR3 nucleotides are TGTGCCAGCAGCCCACAGGGAGGGGACGCTAATGAAAAACTGTTTTTT. It yields the protein CASSPQGGDANEKLFF. Supplemented by reference TRBV9 and TRBJ1-4, the full variable domain reads DSGVTQTPKHLITATGQRVTLRCSPRSGDLSVYWYQQSLDQGLQFLIQYYNGEERAKGNILERFSAQQFPDLHSELNLSSLELGDSALYFCASSPQGGDANEKLFFGSGTQLSVL.

The gene calls are TRBV9 and TRBJ2-7, with TRBD2 matching over 7 bases. The CDR3 is 15 amino acids. The V gene's germline CDR1 is SGDLS and CDR2 YYNGEE. Trimming cost V 0 bases and J 1 base; bases outside gene matches: 4. As DNA, the CDR3 is TGTGCCAGCAGCGTAGGGGGGGGTGATTCCTACGAGCAGTACTTC. Its protein is CASSVGGGDSYEQYF.

The gene calls are TRBV6-5 and TRBJ1-6, with unresolved D. Germline assignment: CDR1 MNHEY and CDR2 SVGAGI. V was trimmed by 5 bases and J by 0 bases, leaving 5 bases between them. The CDR3 extends over 14 amino acids. CDR3 DNA sequence: TGTGCCAGCAGTCGGGACTCCTATAATTCACCCCTCCACTTT. This encodes CASSRDSYNSPLHF.

The chain employs TRBV29-1 and TRBJ1-2, with 10 bases aligning to TRBD1. This CDR3 has 15 residues. Germline assignment: CDR1 SQVTM and CDR2 ANQGSEA. V trimming: 0 bases; J trimming: 8 bases; junction bases outside the gene matches: 9. The CDR3 DNA reads as TGCAGCGTTGAAGATCTCGGGACAGGGGTAGGAGGCTACACCTTC. This translates into CSVEDLGTGVGGYTF.

The rearrangement links TRBV6-1 to TRBJ1-2, with 7 bases aligning to TRBD1. This CDR3 has 14 amino acids. The germline V gene encodes CDR1 MNHNS and CDR2 SASEGT. The V gene end was trimmed by 3 bases and the J gene end by 4 bases; junction bases not matched to a gene: 5. In nucleotides, the CDR3 is TGTGCCAGCAGTGACGGGGGACAGTTCTATGGCTACACCTTC. Its translation is CASSDGGQFYGYTF.

The rearrangement joins TRBV5-1 to TRBJ2-7, with 7 nucleotides matching TRBD1. The CDR3 consists of 15 residues. Germline lookup yields CDR1 SGHRS and CDR2 YFSETQ. Trimming cost V 4 bases and J 0 bases; bases outside gene matches: 7. The CDR3 is CASSAEDRVSYEQYF. The CDR3 coding sequence is TGCGCCAGCAGCGCCGAAGACAGGGTCTCCTACGAGCAGTACTTC.

This clone has a single count. The CDR3 coding sequence is TGCGCCAGCAGCATAGACCGGACAGGGAGAAGCGATGAGCAGTTCTTC. Translation: CASSIDRTGRSDEQFF. V is TRBV5-1 and J is TRBJ2-1, with TRBD1 matching 8 bases. Germline V gene lookup returns CDR1 SGHRS and CDR2 YFSETQ. V trimming: 4 bases; J trimming: 8 bases; junction bases outside the gene matches: 14. The CDR3 totals 16 residues.

The chain links TRBV2 to TRBJ2-5; 9 positions agree with TRBD1. V lost 4 bases, J lost 4 bases, and 16 bases stayed unmatched. Germline loops: CDR1 SNHLY, CDR2 FYNNEI. CDR3 length: 18 residues. The CDR3 protein is CASSVPTNRGRRGETQYF. CDR3 DNA: TGTGCCAGCAGTGTTCCCACCAACAGGGGGCGCCGAGGAGAGACCCAGTACTTC.

The V call is TRBV7-2, the J call TRBJ2-1; 7 nucleotides match TRBD2. V was clipped by 1 base and J by 5 bases; unmatched bases: 5. This CDR3 region has 15 residues. Germline V gene lookup returns CDR1 SGHTA and CDR2 FQGNSA. CDR3 DNA: TGTGCCAGCAGCTTAGGCGGGGGTGATGACAATGAGCAGTTCTTC. Its protein is CASSLGGGDDNEQFF.

The rearrangement uses TRBV5-1 and TRBJ2-3; 12 nucleotides align to TRBD1. Unmatched junction bases numbered 6, after V lost 4 bases and J lost 3 bases. The CDR3 spans 16 residues. Per germline, CDR1 SGHRS and CDR2 YFSETQ. CDR3 bases: TGCGCCAGCAGCACTGGGACAGGGGGCAGGACAGATACGCAGTATTTT. It is translated as CASSTGTGGRTDTQYF.

This clone occurred once. An end of the junction differs from the germline gene, which may be a read error. The chain combines TRBV7-2 with TRBJ1-5, with 7 positions matching TRBD1. The length of the CDR3 is 14 residues. CDR1 and CDR2 from the germline V gene are SGHTA and FQGNSA. The DNA of the CDR3 is TGTGCCAGCAGCTTAGGACAGGGCAATCAGCTCCAGCATTTT. Protein sequence: CASSLGQGNQLQHF.

The table lists this clone with a count of one. The chain carries TRBV5-1 and TRBJ2-1; 10 bases are a match to TRBD2. CDR3 length equals 16 residues. CDR1 and CDR2 (germline): SGHRS, YFSETQ. J lost 6 bases, V lost 0 bases, and 6 bases had no gene match. The CDR3 coding sequence is TGCGCCAGCAGCTTGGAGCGGGGGGGATCGCGCAATGAGCAGTTCTTC. This translates into CASSLERGGSRNEQFF.